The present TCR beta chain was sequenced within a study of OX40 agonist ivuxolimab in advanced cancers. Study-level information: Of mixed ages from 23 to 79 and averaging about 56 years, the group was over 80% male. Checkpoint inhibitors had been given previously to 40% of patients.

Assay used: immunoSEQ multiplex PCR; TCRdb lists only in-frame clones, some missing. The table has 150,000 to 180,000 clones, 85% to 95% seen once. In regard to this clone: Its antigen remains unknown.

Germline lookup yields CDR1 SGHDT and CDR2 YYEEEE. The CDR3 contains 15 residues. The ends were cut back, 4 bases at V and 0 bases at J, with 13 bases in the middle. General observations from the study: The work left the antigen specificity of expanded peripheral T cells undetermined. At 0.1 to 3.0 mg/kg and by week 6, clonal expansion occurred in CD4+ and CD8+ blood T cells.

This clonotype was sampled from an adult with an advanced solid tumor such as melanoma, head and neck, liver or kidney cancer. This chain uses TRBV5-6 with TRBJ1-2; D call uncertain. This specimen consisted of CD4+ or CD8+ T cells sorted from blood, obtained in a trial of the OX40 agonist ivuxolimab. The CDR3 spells CASSKRRTSNYGYTF. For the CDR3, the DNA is TGTGCCAGCAGCAAACGACGTACCTCTAACTATGGCTACACCTTC. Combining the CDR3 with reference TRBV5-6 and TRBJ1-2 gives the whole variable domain DAGVTQSPTHLIKTRGQQVTLRCSPKSGHDTVSWYQQALGQGPQFIFQYYEEEERQRGNFPDRFSGHQFPNYSSELNVNALLLGDSALYLCASSKRRTSNYGYTFGSGTRLTVV.